Listed here is a single T cell receptor (beta chain). Germline CDR1 is MDHEN and CDR2 is SYDVKM. This CDR3 has 12 residues. J lost 10 bases, V lost 2 bases, and 0 bases had no gene match. This entry belongs to a study of shared T cell receptors in the human thymus. Sequenced by immunoSEQ multiplex PCR; TCRdb stores in-frame clones only, minus some. The table shows roughly 500,000 clones, with around 78% occurring only once. The same sample was also used in a study of human thymus T cells. This second report adds: Healthy Finnish infants having corrective surgery for congenital heart defects served as donors. From resections taken during corrective heart surgery, the thymus tissue was obtained. Apparent bias marked the V and J gene usage of thymic and blood repertoires. Related work found strong thymic repertoire overlap between unrelated individuals.

Sequencing was done on a sample of thymocytes. The clonotype was recovered from a boy in the first two years of life with a congenital heart defect. This rearrangement joins TRBV28 to TRBJ2-1; 9 bases line up with TRBD2. The CDR3 region is CASSLGTSEQFF. The CDR3 DNA reads TGTGCCAGCAGTTTAGGGACTAGCGAGCAGTTCTTC.